Listed here are 19 T cell receptor beta chains from one sample, sequenced in a study of blood T cell repertoires in COVID-19. Sequencing used immunoSEQ multiplex PCR; TCRdb keeps in-frame clones, though not all of them. The sample consists of roughly 230,000 clones, roughly 85% of them appearing once. The sequenced sample consisted of PBMCs or T cells enriched from blood (not recorded which). Receptors originate from a woman in her forties or fifties who had been exposed to COVID-19.

In this sample, this clone turned up once. The gene calls are TRBV13 and TRBJ2-3, with 14 bases matching TRBD2. Germline CDR1 PRHDT, CDR2 FYEKMQ (reference sequence). This CDR3 is built from 19 residues. Trimming took 4 bases from V and 3 from J; bases not matched to a gene: 12. CDR3 in DNA: TGTGCCAGCAGCTCACAGACGACTAGCGGGGGGGCCGGGACAGATACGCAGTATTTT. Its protein is CASSSQTTSGGAGTDTQYF.

The chain recombines TRBV7-2 with TRBJ2-7; D is unresolved. V shed 3 bases and J shed 0 bases, with 9 bases lying between them. The CDR3 length is 14 residues. In germline, CDR1 is SGHTA, CDR2 FQGNSA. CDR3 in amino acids: CASSLVRFSYEQYF. CDR3 DNA sequence: TGTGCCAGCAGCTTGGTCAGGTTCTCCTACGAGCAGTACTTC.

This chain connects TRBV7-2 to TRBJ1-5, with D unclear. V was shortened by 1 base and J by 7 bases, with 11 bases between the two germline ends. Germline loops: CDR1 SGHTA, CDR2 FQGNSA. This CDR3 region has 14 residues. CDR3 DNA sequence: TGTGCCAGCAGCTTAGACCCTGGGGAGCAGCCCCAGCATTTT. It encodes CASSLDPGEQPQHF.

The chain combines TRBV27 with TRBJ1-1; D might be TRBD1 (5 bases). Deletions cut 0 bases from V and 3 bases from J, with 14 bases between. Germline loops: CDR1 MNHEY, CDR2 SMNVEV (reference sequence). CDR3 length: 16 residues. The CDR3 bases are TGTGCCAGCAGTTTATCGGGCAGGCCGGGGGACACTGAAGCTTTCTTT. This translates into CASSLSGRPGDTEAFF.

V usage is TRBV11-2 and J usage is TRBJ1-4, with D tentatively TRBD1 (5 bases). CDR1 and CDR2 from the germline V gene are SGHAT and FQNNGV. V gave up 5 bases and J gave up 0 bases, with 16 bases separating them. The CDR3 is 17 residues long. The CDR3 region is CASSPSLWGATNEKLFF. The CDR3, as DNA: TGTGCCAGCAGCCCCAGCCTTTGGGGGGCAACTAATGAAAAACTGTTTTTT. The entire variable domain, with the rest obtained from reference TRBV11-2 and TRBJ1-4, is as follows: EAGVAQSPRYKIIEKRQSVAFWCNPISGHATLYWYQQILGQGPKLLIQFQNNGVVDDSQLPKDRFSAERLKGVDSTLKIQPAKLEDSAVYLCASSPSLWGATNEKLFFGSGTQLSVL.

The chain employs TRBV2 and TRBJ1-1; D remains unclear. The CDR3 consists of 13 residues. The germline V and J ends were trimmed by 7 bases and 1 base, with 10 bases remaining between them. Germline V gene data show CDR1 as SNHLY and CDR2 as FYNNEI. The DNA of the CDR3 is TGTGCCAGCACCGCAGAGGGGAACACTGAAGCTTTCTTT. It yields the protein CASTAEGNTEAFF. Looking up the rest from reference TRBV2 and TRBJ1-1 gives the full variable domain: EPEVTQTPSHQVTQMGQEVILRCVPISNHLYFYWYRQILGQKVEFLVSFYNNEISEKSEIFDDQFSVERPDGSNFTLKIRSTKLEDSAMYFCASTAEGNTEAFFGQGTRLTVV.

The chain joins TRBV5-6 to TRBJ2-3; tentatively, D is TRBD2 (5 bases). CDR1 is SGHDT, CDR2 YYEEEE, per germline. CDR3 length equals 13 residues. The V end was cut by 3 bases, the J end by 5 bases, with 10 bases between. In DNA form, the CDR3 reads TGTGCCAGCAGCTACCCTGGAGGAGATACGCAGTATTTT. Translation: CASSYPGGDTQYF.

In DNA form, the CDR3 reads TGTGCCAGCAGCTATTCTGTATTAACCATATATTTT. Residues: CASSYSVLTIYF. V is TRBV7-9 and J is TRBJ1-3; D unresolved. The CDR3 runs to 12 residues. With 4 bases removed from V and 10 bases from J, the gap between germline ends came to 11 bases. CDR1 is SEHNR and CDR2 is FQNEAQ in the germline V gene (reference sequence).

J is TRBJ1-2 and V is TRBV2; a possible D gene is TRBD1 (6 bases). Germline CDR1 is SNHLY and CDR2 is FYNNEI. The length of the CDR3 is 13 residues. V was pared by 11 bases and J by 4 bases, with 17 bases between. The CDR3 DNA reads as TGTGCCCGCCAAGTGGACAGAGGCTATGGCTACACCTTC. Protein sequence: CARQVDRGYGYTF.

This chain uses TRBV10-2 with TRBJ2-7; D is perhaps TRBD1 (6 bases). Germline V lookup: CDR1 WSHSY, CDR2 SAAADI. This CDR3 has 13 residues. The V end lost 6 bases, the J end lost 1 base, and 10 bases lay between the germline ends. The CDR3 bases are TGCGCCAGCAGGGCAGGGGCATCCTACGAGCAGTACTTC. It encodes CASRAGASYEQYF.

The chain is built from TRBV7-2 and TRBJ2-7; D may be TRBD2 (6 bases). The V end was cut by 1 base, the J end by 2 bases, with 12 bases between. The CDR3 length is 15 residues. CDR1 and CDR2 from the germline V gene are SGHTA and FQGNSA. CDR3 amino acids: CASSLVGGGTYEQYF. Written as DNA, the CDR3 is TGTGCCAGCAGCTTAGTGGGCGGAGGGACCTACGAGCAGTACTTC.

The V gene is TRBV12-3 or TRBV12-4, the J gene TRBJ2-1, with D perhaps matching TRBD2 (5 bases). The V and J ends lost 3 bases and 9 bases respectively, with 12 bases between them. CDR3 length equals 13 residues. CDR3 region: CASSLKRESEQFF. The CDR3 DNA sequence: TGTGCCAGCAGTTTGAAGAGGGAAAGTGAGCAGTTCTTC.

On this clone: This could be a read error, since a much larger clone is one nucleotide away. This chain connects TRBV9 to TRBJ2-7, with 10 positions matching TRBD2. The CDR3 sequence is 14 residues long. Trimming cost V 2 bases and J 3 bases; bases outside gene matches: 2. In germline, CDR1 is SGDLS, CDR2 YYNGEE. In DNA, the CDR3 is TGTGCCAGCAGCGTCGCTAGCGGGGGCTACGAGCAGTACTTC. Translated: CASSVASGGYEQYF.

The chain is built from TRBV5-4 and TRBJ2-1; TRBD2 matches 7 bases. The CDR3 spans 16 residues. V lost 3 bases to trimming and J lost 0 bases; unmatched junction nucleotides: 6. CDR1 and CDR2 (germline): SGHNT, YYREEE (reference sequence). CDR3 DNA sequence: TGTGCCAGCAGCTCAATACGGGGGGTCTCCTACAATGAGCAGTTCTTC. Translated: CASSSIRGVSYNEQFF.

The chain employs TRBV29-1 and TRBJ2-7, with a possible D match to TRBD1 (5 bases). CDR3 length: 12 amino acids. Germline lookup yields CDR1 SQVTM and CDR2 ANQGSEA. V was shortened by 7 bases and J by 2 bases, with 12 bases between the two germline ends. The CDR3 spells CSASDTPYEQYF. CDR3 nucleotides: TGCAGCGCCTCGGACACCCCCTACGAGCAGTACTTC.

The CDR3 bases are TGTGCCAGCAGTTCATCTCTAGCTCTAGTAGAGCTGTTTTTT. Amino acids: CASSSSLALVELFF. V usage is TRBV6-5 and J usage is TRBJ2-2; TRBD2 is a possible D gene (5 bases). This CDR3 is 14 amino acids long. Germline V gives CDR1 MNHEY, CDR2 SVGAGI. Trimming left V 4 bases short and J 11 bases short, with 17 bases between.

The CDR3: CASSFPGLAEETQYF. In DNA form, the CDR3 reads TGCGCCAGCAGCTTCCCGGGACTAGCGGAAGAGACCCAGTACTTC. The chain has TRBV5-1 and TRBJ2-5; the match to TRBD2 covers 11 bases. Germline V gene data show CDR1 as SGHRS and CDR2 as YFSETQ. The trim removed 2 bases at V and 3 bases at J, leaving 3 bases unmatched. The CDR3 length is 15 residues. Variable domain in full (rest from reference TRBV5-1 and TRBJ2-5): KAGVTQTPRYLIKTRGQQVTLSCSPISGHRSVSWYQQTPGQGLQFLFEYFSETQRNKGNFPGRFSGRQFSNSRSEMNVSTLELGDSALYLCASSFPGLAEETQYFGPGTRLLVL.

V is TRBV9 and J is TRBJ2-7; possibly TRBD2 for D (5 bases). Germline CDR1 and CDR2: SGDLS and YYNGEE. Trimming stripped 0 bases from V and 7 bases from J, with 17 bases between. This CDR3 comprises 15 residues. For the CDR3, the DNA is TGTGCCAGCAGCGTAGACGTTTCATACCGAGGGGAGCAGTACTTC. Its translation is CASSVDVSYRGEQYF.

This clone was counted at least ten times. V gene TRBV27 combines with J gene TRBJ1-2; no reliable D call. Looked up from germline, CDR1 is MNHEY and CDR2 is SMNVEV (reference sequence). CDR3 length: 15 residues. With 2 bases removed from V and 0 bases from J, the gap between germline ends came to 10 bases. This chain's CDR3 is CASSLMGSSNYGYTF. The CDR3 coding sequence is TGTGCCAGCAGTTTAATGGGCAGCTCTAACTATGGCTACACCTTC.